Following are 18 T cell receptor beta chains from one sample sequenced in a study of CD8 T cells in ankylosing spondylitis (dated by TCRdb to the late 2010s). The library was produced with 5' RACE. The instrument was an Illumina HiSeq 2500. TCRdb reprocessing: public reads trimmed at Q25 with fastp, clones called with MiXCR, in-frame beta chains kept. Identical CDR3 protein sequences are pooled into one entry, listed with their most common genes and DNA. Present in this sample are 150,000 to 200,000 distinct CDR3 sequences, about a third of which were seen just once. The ten biggest clones cover about 6.3% of the sample. The sample consisted of synovial fluid, either unsorted or a sorted T cell fraction (not recorded which). Receptor source: a male donor with ankylosing spondylitis.

This clonotype was seen more than once but under ten times. The chain combines TRBV27 with TRBJ2-1; D perhaps matches TRBD2 (6 bases). Looked up from germline, CDR1 is MNHEY and CDR2 is SMNVEV (reference sequence). Trimming took 4 bases from V and 6 from J, leaving 16 bases between them. This CDR3 region has 15 residues. The CDR3: CASSYLRDLVNEQFF. Written as DNA, the CDR3 is TGTGCCAGCAGTTACCTCCGGGACTTAGTCAATGAGCAGTTCTTC.

This clonotype has more than one count but fewer than ten. The chain combines TRBV6-5 with TRBJ2-7, with D maybe TRBD2 (6 bases). Trimming left V 0 bases short and J 4 bases short, with 7 bases between. The CDR3 consists of 13 residues. Germline loops: CDR1 MNHEY, CDR2 SVGAGI. The CDR3 here is CASSYSREYEQYF. The CDR3 coding sequence is TGTGCCAGCAGTTACTCGCGGGAATACGAGCAGTACTTC.

The chain combines TRBV15 with TRBJ2-7, with D unresolved. Germline V CDR1 and CDR2: LNHNV, YYDKDF (reference sequence). The CDR3 has 12 amino acids. The ends were cut back, 1 base at V and 0 bases at J, with 1 base in the middle. CDR3 residues: CATSRGSYEQYF. The CDR3 DNA follows: TGTGCCACCAGCAGAGGCTCCTACGAGCAGTACTTC.

The chain links TRBV5-6 to TRBJ2-7; TRBD1 matches at 8 bases. J lost 0 bases, V lost 4 bases, and 21 bases had no gene match. CDR1 is SGHDT, CDR2 YYEEEE, per germline. CDR3 length: 20 amino acids. The CDR3 region is CASSLNSGTGTLLSSYEQYF. In DNA, the CDR3 is TGTGCCAGCAGCCTCAACTCCGGGACAGGAACCCTTTTGAGCTCCTACGAGCAGTACTTC.

This clonotype was picked up a small number of times. Germline is not matched at one junction end, which may reflect a read error. The V and J genes are TRBV7-8 and TRBJ2-3, with TRBD2 matching over 7 bases. CDR1 and CDR2 from the germline V gene are SGHVS and FQNEAQ. The CDR3 sequence is 11 residues long. CDR3 sequence: CASSSRTSRDF. The CDR3, as DNA: TGTGCCAGCAGCTCAAGGACTAGTCGGGATTTT.

The chain is built from TRBV20-1 and TRBJ2-1, with D uncertain. Trimming cost V 8 bases and J 0 bases, with 17 bases left between them. CDR1 DFQATT and CDR2 SNEGSKA come from the germline V gene (reference sequence). There are 15 residues in the CDR3. CDR3 DNA sequence: TGCAGTCCGAAGTCAATGGGAAGCTCCTACAATGAGCAGTTCTTC. Protein product: CSPKSMGSSYNEQFF.

The genes are TRBV29-1 and TRBJ2-4; D call uncertain. The CDR3 covers 11 residues. Germline lookup yields CDR1 SQVTM and CDR2 ANQGSEA. The V and J ends lost 4 bases and 9 bases respectively, with 10 bases between them. As DNA, the CDR3 is TGCAGCGTTGGATCCCTCGTCATTCAGTACTTC. Residues: CSVGSLVIQYF.

This clonotype was recorded many times. The chain uses TRBV5-1 and TRBJ2-2; D is unresolved. Germline CDR1 SGHRS, CDR2 YFSETQ. The CDR3 has 16 residues. Trimming removed 4 bases at V and 1 base at J, with 14 bases between. CDR3 sequence reads: CASSPMAGRNTGELFF. CDR3 DNA: TGCGCCAGCAGCCCGATGGCAGGCAGGAACACCGGGGAGCTGTTTTTT. Based on the CDR3 plus reference TRBV5-1 and TRBJ2-2, the full variable domain is KAGVTQTPRYLIKTRGQQVTLSCSPISGHRSVSWYQQTPGQGLQFLFEYFSETQRNKGNFPGRFSGRQFSNSRSEMNVSTLELGDSALYLCASSPMAGRNTGELFFGEGSRLTVL.

This clonotype was recorded at least ten times. The chain employs TRBV11-2 and TRBJ2-1; 8 bases are a match to TRBD2. The CDR3 has 18 residues. The V segment lost 2 bases and the J segment 0 bases; nucleotides outside the gene matches: 9. Germline loops: CDR1 SGHAT, CDR2 FQNNGV. DNA for the CDR3: TGTGCCAGCAGCTTAAGTGGTAGCGGGGCCCTCTCCTACAATGAGCAGTTCTTC. This translates into CASSLSGSGALSYNEQFF.

There are many counts of this clonotype. The chain links TRBV7-3 to TRBJ2-1; TRBD2 might be the D (6 bases). Germline CDR1 and CDR2: SGHTA and FQGTGA. V lost 6 bases to trimming and J lost 0 bases, with 15 bases between them. This CDR3 region has 16 residues. CDR3 DNA: TGTGCCAGCAGTTATAGCGGATCCGGCTCCTACAATGAGCAGTTCTTC. Translating it yields CASSYSGSGSYNEQFF.

The chain has TRBV7-2 and TRBJ1-4, with a possible D match to TRBD1 (5 bases). Trimming cost V 0 bases and J 3 bases, with 14 bases left between them. The CDR3 covers 17 residues. Germline V lookup: CDR1 SGHTA, CDR2 FQGNSA. The CDR3 region has the DNA TGTGCCAGCAGCTTAGCGGGGCCGCGGGGTGCTAATGAAAAACTGTTTTTT. This gives the protein CASSLAGPRGANEKLFF.

The chain employs TRBV12-3 or TRBV12-4 and TRBJ2-3, with D perhaps TRBD2 (5 bases). Trimming left V 3 bases short and J 4 bases short, with 8 bases between. The CDR3 is 13 amino acids. CDR3 sequence reads: CASSFRGSDTQYF. As DNA, the CDR3 is TGTGCCAGCAGTTTCCGGGGATCAGATACGCAGTATTTT.

The CDR3, as DNA: TGTGCCTTCAAAAGTGGGACAGGGGATGAAAAACTGTTTTTT. As protein: CAFKSGTGDEKLFF. This chain connects TRBV30 to TRBJ1-4, with 10 nucleotides matching TRBD1. The CDR3 runs to 14 residues. Germline V gene data show CDR1 as GTSNPN and CDR2 as SVGIG (reference sequence). J was trimmed by 6 bases and V by 7 bases; bases with no gene match: 8.

This sequence joins TRBV12-3 or TRBV12-4 and TRBJ2-7; D perhaps matches TRBD1 (6 bases). Trimming left V 5 bases short and J 4 bases short, with 15 bases between. This CDR3 has 14 residues. The CDR3 reads CASSPDGTPYEQYF. The CDR3 DNA is TGTGCCAGCAGTCCGGACGGGACACCTTACGAGCAGTACTTC.

The genes are TRBV6-1 and TRBJ2-7; possible D gene TRBD2, 5 bases. This CDR3 is built from 15 residues. V was cut by 6 bases and J by 2 bases, with 17 bases left in between. The V gene's germline CDR1 is MNHNS and CDR2 SASEGT. The CDR3 loop is CASRLTGREAYEQYF. The CDR3 nucleotides read TGTGCCAGCAGACTAACCGGACGGGAAGCCTACGAGCAGTACTTC.

This clonotype showed up just a few times. The chain couples TRBV19 to TRBJ1-4, with D perhaps matching TRBD1 (5 bases). The germline CDR1 and CDR2 sequences are LNHDA and SQIVND (reference sequence). Trimming pared 7 bases from V and 5 bases from J, leaving 8 bases between. The CDR3 runs to 12 residues. In DNA form, the CDR3 reads TGTGCCAGTACCAACAGGAATGAAAAACTGTTTTTT. Its translation is CASTNRNEKLFF.

The V and J genes are TRBV7-2 and TRBJ2-7, with TRBD2 matching over 11 bases. Germline loops: CDR1 SGHTA, CDR2 FQGNSA. Trimming removed 5 bases from V and 4 bases from J; junction bases left unmatched: 7. This CDR3 comprises 15 residues. The CDR3 region has the DNA TGTGCCAGCAGCAGTGCTAGCGGGGGGTTATACGAGCAGTACTTC. It specifies CASSSASGGLYEQYF.

In this sample, this clonotype turned up a few times. The rearrangement links TRBV30 to TRBJ1-1, with no clear D. The CDR3 has 15 residues. Germline V gives CDR1 GTSNPN, CDR2 SVGIG (reference sequence). Between the trimmed V and J ends, which lost 3 bases and 0 bases, there was a span of 14 bases. The CDR3 region is CAWSKGNLMNTEAFF. CDR3 sequence (DNA): TGTGCCTGGAGCAAAGGAAACCTTATGAACACTGAAGCTTTCTTT.